Listed here are 9 T cell receptor beta chains from one sample, sequenced in a study of T cell repertoires in cytomegalovirus infection. In TCRdb, the reads were re-called with MiXCR into one record per CDR3 protein. The data contain some 940,000 distinct CDR3 sequences, approximately 32% of them seen just once; the ten biggest clones take up roughly 13%. These TCRs are of unknown antigen specificity. Here the sequenced sample was cultured CD8+ T cells from PBMCs, taken from culture after CMV antigen stimulation. These receptors were obtained from a human donor in good health (CMV status not recorded). Some clones in this sample may be carry-over from other donors' samples.

Only a few counts were recorded for this clonotype. This chain uses TRBV7-9 with TRBJ1-5; perhaps TRBD1 as D (6 bases). The CDR3 loop spans 15 amino acids. The germline gives CDR1 SEHNR, CDR2 FQNEAQ (reference sequence). Trimming cost V 5 bases and J 5 bases, with 16 bases left between them. CDR3 nucleotide sequence: TGTGCCAGCAGCGGGGCAGATCAGGGGTATCAGCCCCAGCATTTT. Its translation: CASSGADQGYQPQHF.

The genes are TRBV6-8 and TRBJ2-7, with 14 bases that match TRBD2. The CDR3 is 16 amino acids. The ends lost 4 bases at V and 5 bases at J; junction bases unmatched: 7. Per germline, CDR1 MNHGY and CDR2 SAAAGT. CDR3 protein: CASSFIPGLAGDEQYV. The CDR3 bases are TGTGCCAGCAGTTTCATCCCGGGACTAGCGGGGGACGAGCAGTACGTC.

This chain uses TRBV10-3 with TRBJ2-1; 12 bases agree with TRBD2. Germline CDR1 and CDR2: ENHRY and SYGVKD. The ends lost 5 bases at V and 6 bases at J; junction bases unmatched: 5. This CDR3 has 15 residues. CDR3 loop: CAISLTSGGSNEQFF. In nucleotides, the CDR3 is TGTGCCATCAGTTTAACTAGCGGGGGGAGCAATGAGCAGTTCTTC.

The chain carries TRBV7-9 and TRBJ1-2, with 7 bases aligning to TRBD1. The germline gives CDR1 SEHNR, CDR2 FQNEAQ (reference sequence). Trimming removed 5 bases from V and 3 bases from J; junction bases left unmatched: 6. There are 14 residues in the CDR3. The DNA for the CDR3 is TGTGCCAGCAGCGTAACCACAGGGGACTATGGCTACACCTTC. It translates to CASSVTTGDYGYTF.

As for this clonotype: One end of the junction varies from germline; a read error may be responsible. The chain combines TRBV28 with TRBJ2-1; 8 bases are shared with TRBD1. Germline CDR1 and CDR2: MDHEN and SYDVKM. CDR3 size: 15 residues. In DNA form, the CDR3 reads TGTGTCAGCACCCTAACAGGGGGTTCCTACAATGAGCAGTTCTTC. This gives the protein CVSTLTGGSYNEQFF.

This clonotype has more than one count but fewer than ten. The chain has TRBV7-6 and TRBJ2-5, with D perhaps matching TRBD1 (6 bases). Germline CDR1 SGHVS, CDR2 FNYEAQ. The CDR3 sequence is 15 residues long. V shed 5 bases and J shed 1 base, with 14 bases lying between them. CDR3 protein: CASSPTGSFQETQYF. The CDR3 region has the DNA TGTGCCAGCAGCCCGACAGGCAGTTTCCAAGAGACCCAGTACTTC.

In this sample, this clonotype turned up many times. The chain uses TRBV7-6 and TRBJ2-7, with 8 bases identical to TRBD1. This CDR3 comprises 13 residues. Looked up from germline, CDR1 is SGHVS and CDR2 is FNYEAQ. Trimming at V came to 8 bases and at J to 3 bases, leaving 6 bases not matched to a gene. In DNA, the CDR3 is TGTGCCAGCCGCGGACAGGGAAGCTACGAGCAGTACGTC. It codes for CASRGQGSYEQYV.

The chain carries TRBV6-2 or TRBV6-3 and TRBJ2-3; the match to TRBD2 covers 14 bases. V lost 2 bases, J lost 1 base, and 2 bases stayed unmatched. The CDR3 is 17 amino acids. The germline V gene encodes CDR1 MNHEY and CDR2 SVGEGT. This CDR3 reads CASSYGGLAGGTDTQYF. CDR3 DNA: TGTGCCAGCAGTTACGGGGGACTAGCGGGGGGCACAGATACGCAGTATTTT.

In its sample, this clonotype was seen a few times. This chain links TRBV20-1 with TRBJ2-6; D might be TRBD1 (6 bases). The germline gives CDR1 DFQATT, CDR2 SNEGSKA (reference sequence). The V end lost 5 bases, the J end lost 1 base, and 9 bases lay between the germline ends. The CDR3 consists of 14 residues. The CDR3: CSALQGSGANVLTF. The DNA for the CDR3 is TGCAGTGCTTTACAGGGATCTGGGGCCAACGTCCTGACTTTC.